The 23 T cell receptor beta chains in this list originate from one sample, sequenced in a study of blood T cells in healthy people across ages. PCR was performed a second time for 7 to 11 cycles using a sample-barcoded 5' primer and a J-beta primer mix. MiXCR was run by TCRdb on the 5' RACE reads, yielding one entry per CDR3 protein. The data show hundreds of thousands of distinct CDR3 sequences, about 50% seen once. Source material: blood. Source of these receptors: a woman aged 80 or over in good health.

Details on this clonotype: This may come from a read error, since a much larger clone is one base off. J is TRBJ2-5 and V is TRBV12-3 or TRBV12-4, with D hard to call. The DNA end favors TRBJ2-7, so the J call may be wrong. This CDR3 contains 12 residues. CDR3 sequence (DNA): TGTGCCAGCAGGTTAATGGTCCACGAGCAGTACTTC. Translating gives CASRLMVHEQYF.

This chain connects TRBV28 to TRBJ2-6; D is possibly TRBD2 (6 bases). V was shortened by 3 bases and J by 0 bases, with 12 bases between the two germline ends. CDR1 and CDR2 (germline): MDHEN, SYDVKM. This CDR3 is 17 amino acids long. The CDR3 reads CASSFGGTFSGANVLTF. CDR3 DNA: TGTGCCAGCAGTTTTGGAGGGACCTTCTCTGGGGCCAACGTCCTGACTTTC.

This chain's CDR3 is CSVDPGDINYGYTF. Here the CDR3 DNA reads TGCAGCGTCGACCCTGGGGATATTAACTATGGCTACACCTTC. V is TRBV29-1 and J is TRBJ1-2; no clear D. The germline V gene has CDR1 SQVTM and CDR2 ANQGSEA. This CDR3 region has 14 residues. The V and J ends lost 6 bases and 1 base respectively, with 15 bases between them.

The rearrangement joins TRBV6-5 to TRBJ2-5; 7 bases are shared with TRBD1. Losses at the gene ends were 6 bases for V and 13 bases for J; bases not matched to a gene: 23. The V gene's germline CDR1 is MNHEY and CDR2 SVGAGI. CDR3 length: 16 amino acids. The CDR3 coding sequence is TGTGCCAGCAGCCTCCGACAGGGAAGTAAGCGAGACGAGCGGTACTTC. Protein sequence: CASSLRQGSKRDERYF.

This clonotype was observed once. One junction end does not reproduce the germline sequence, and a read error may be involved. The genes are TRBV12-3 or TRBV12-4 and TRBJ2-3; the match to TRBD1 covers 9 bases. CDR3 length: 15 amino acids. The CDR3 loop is CTSSPGQGPPDTQYF. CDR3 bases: TGTACCAGCAGCCCGGGACAGGGCCCTCCAGATACGCAGTATTTT.

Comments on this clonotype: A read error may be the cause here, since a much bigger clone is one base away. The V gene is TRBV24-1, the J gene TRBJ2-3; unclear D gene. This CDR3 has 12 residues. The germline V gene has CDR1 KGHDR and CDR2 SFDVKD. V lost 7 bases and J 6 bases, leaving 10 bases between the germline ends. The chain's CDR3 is CATSSRLDTQYF. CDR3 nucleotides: TGTGCCACCAGCTCAAGGTTGGATACGCAGTATTTT.

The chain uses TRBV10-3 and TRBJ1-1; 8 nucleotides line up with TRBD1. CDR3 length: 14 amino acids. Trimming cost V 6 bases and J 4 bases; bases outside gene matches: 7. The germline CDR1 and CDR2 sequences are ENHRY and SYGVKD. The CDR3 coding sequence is TGTGCCATCAGGAAGGAACAGGGGGGCACTGAAGCTTTCTTT. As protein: CAIRKEQGGTEAFF.

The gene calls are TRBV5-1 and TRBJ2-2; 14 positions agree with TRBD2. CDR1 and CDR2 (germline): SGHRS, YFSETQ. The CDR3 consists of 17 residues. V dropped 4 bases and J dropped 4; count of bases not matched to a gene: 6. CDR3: CASSPGLAGAATGELFF. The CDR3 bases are TGCGCCAGCAGCCCGGGACTAGCGGGAGCTGCCACCGGGGAGCTGTTTTTT.

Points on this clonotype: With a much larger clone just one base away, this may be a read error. CDR3 in amino acids: CASSLSGGMTDAQYF. The CDR3 DNA sequence: TGTGCCAGCAGCTTATCGGGGGGTATGACAGATGCGCAGTATTTT. The genes are TRBV7-2 and TRBJ2-3; 7 nucleotides line up with TRBD2. The V gene's germline CDR1 is SGHTA and CDR2 FQGNSA. The CDR3 has 15 amino acids.

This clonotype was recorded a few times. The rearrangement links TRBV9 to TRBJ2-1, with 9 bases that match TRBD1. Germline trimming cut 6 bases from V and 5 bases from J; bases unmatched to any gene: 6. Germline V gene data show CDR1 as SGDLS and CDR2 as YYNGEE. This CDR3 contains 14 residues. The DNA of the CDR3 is TGTGCCAGCACCAGACAGGGGGGGAACAATGAGCAGTTCTTC. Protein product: CASTRQGGNNEQFF.

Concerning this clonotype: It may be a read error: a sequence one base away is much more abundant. The DNA of the CDR3 is TGCAGCGTTGAAGAGGCGGGTACCAATCAGCCCCAGCATTTT. Translating it yields CSVEEAGTNQPQHF. The chain joins TRBV29-1 to TRBJ1-5, with D hard to call. Germline V gene lookup returns CDR1 SQVTM and CDR2 ANQGSEA. Trimming left V 0 bases short and J 3 bases short, with 9 bases between. The CDR3 is made up of 14 amino acids.

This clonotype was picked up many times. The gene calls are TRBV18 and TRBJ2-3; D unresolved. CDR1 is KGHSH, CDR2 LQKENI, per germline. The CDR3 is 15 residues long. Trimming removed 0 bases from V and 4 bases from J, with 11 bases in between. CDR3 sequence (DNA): TGTGCCAGCTCACCACCGAGCGCCGTTCCAGATACGCAGTATTTT. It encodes CASSPPSAVPDTQYF.

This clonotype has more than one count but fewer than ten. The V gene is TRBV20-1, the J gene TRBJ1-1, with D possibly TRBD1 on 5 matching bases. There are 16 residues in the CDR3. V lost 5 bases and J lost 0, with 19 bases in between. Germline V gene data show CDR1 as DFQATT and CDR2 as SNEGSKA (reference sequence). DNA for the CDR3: TGCAGTGCTCCTGAGAGGGGAACCCTTATGAACACTGAAGCTTTCTTT. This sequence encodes CSAPERGTLMNTEAFF.

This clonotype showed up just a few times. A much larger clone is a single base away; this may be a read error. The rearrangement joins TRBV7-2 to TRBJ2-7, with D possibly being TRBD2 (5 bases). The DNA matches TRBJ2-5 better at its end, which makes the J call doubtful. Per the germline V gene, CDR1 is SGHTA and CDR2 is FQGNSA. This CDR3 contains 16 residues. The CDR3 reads CASSLVVDGDGETQYF. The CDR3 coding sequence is TGTGCCAGCAGCTTAGTTGTCGACGGGGATGGGGAGACCCAGTACTTC.

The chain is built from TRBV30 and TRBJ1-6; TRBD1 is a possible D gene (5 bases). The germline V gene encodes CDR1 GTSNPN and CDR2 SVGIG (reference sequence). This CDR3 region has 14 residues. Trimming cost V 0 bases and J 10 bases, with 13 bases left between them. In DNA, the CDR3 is TGTGCCTGGAGTGTCGGCAGGGTGGGATCACCCCTCCACTTT. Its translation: CAWSVGRVGSPLHF.

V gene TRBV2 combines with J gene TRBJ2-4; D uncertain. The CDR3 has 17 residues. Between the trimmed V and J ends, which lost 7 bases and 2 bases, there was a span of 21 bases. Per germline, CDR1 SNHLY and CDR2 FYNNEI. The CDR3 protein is CASKVGLYVLSKNIQYF. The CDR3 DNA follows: TGTGCCAGCAAGGTTGGGCTTTACGTTTTGTCCAAAAACATTCAGTACTTC.

The CDR3 reads CASSRTGVSSYEQYF. CDR3 bases: TGTGCCAGCAGTCGGACAGGGGTCAGCTCCTACGAGCAGTACTTC. The genes are TRBV28 and TRBJ2-7; 9 bases fit TRBD1. The CDR3 sequence is 15 residues long. The germline V gene encodes CDR1 MDHEN and CDR2 SYDVKM. With 5 bases clipped from V and 0 bases from J, the junction kept 5 bases outside the gene matches.

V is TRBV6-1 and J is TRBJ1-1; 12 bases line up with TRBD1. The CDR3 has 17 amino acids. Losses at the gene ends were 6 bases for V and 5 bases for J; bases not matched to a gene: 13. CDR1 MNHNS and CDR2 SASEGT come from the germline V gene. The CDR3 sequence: CASRSGTGGALETEAFF. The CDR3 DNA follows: TGTGCCAGCAGATCCGGGACAGGGGGCGCGTTAGAAACTGAAGCTTTCTTT.

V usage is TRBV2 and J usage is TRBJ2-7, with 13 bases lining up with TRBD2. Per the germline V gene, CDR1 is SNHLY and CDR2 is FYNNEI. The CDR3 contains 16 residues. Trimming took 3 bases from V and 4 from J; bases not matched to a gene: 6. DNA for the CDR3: TGTGCCAGCAGTGACTTACTAGCGGGAGGGCCATACGAGCAGTACTTC. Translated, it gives CASSDLLAGGPYEQYF.

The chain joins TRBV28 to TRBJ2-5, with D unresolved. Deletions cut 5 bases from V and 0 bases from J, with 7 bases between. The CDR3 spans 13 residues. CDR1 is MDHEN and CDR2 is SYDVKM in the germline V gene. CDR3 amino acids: CASSLFYQETQYF. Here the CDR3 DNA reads TGTGCCAGCAGTCTTTTCTACCAAGAGACCCAGTACTTC.

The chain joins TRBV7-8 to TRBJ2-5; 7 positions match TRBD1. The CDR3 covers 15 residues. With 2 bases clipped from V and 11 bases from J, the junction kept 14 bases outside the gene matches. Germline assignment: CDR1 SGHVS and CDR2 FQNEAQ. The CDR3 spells CASSLQGVGSNEQYF. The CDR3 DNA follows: TGTGCCAGCAGCTTACAGGGGGTTGGGAGCAATGAGCAGTACTTC.

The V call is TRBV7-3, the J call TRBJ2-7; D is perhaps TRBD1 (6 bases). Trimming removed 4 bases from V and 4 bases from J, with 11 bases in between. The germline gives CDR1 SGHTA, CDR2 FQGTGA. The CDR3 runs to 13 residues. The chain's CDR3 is CASSSATGYEQYF. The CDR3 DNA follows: TGTGCCAGCAGCTCAGCTACAGGGTACGAGCAGTACTTC.

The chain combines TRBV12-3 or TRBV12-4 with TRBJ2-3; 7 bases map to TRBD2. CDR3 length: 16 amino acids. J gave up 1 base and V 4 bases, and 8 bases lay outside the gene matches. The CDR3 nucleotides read TGTGCCAGCAGTTCGGGCGGGAGAGTGGGCACAGATACGCAGTATTTT. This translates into CASSSGGRVGTDTQYF.